Listed below are T cell receptor beta chains from one sample, sequenced in a study of T cell repertoires in cytomegalovirus infection. Via MiXCR, TCRdb re-called the reads, giving one row per CDR3 protein. The data hold 150,000 to 200,000 distinct CDR3 sequences, with roughly 27% observed a single time. Sequenced sample: PBMCs. These receptor sequences come from a human donor in good health (CMV status not recorded). Some clones in this sample may be carry-over from other donors' samples. The CDR3 runs from the conserved cysteine through the conserved F or W. Each record gives: clone size, D gene, J gene, V gene, CDR3 protein, CDR3 DNA. A D gene is named only where the DNA matches it firmly. The listing skips clone size in some rows; elsewhere it reads once, few, many or a size class.

- - TRBJ2-7 TRBV10-2 CASRDSYEQYF TGCGCCAGCCGGGATTCCTACGAGCAGTACTTC
- TRBD1 TRBJ2-7 TRBV12-3/TRBV12-4 CASSPGTGSSEQYF TGTGCCAGCAGTCCCGGGACAGGGAGCTCCGAGCAGTACTTC
few - TRBJ1-1 TRBV5-6 CASSLAEDRNTEAFF TGTGCCAGCAGCTTGGCCGAGGACAGAAACACTGAAGCTTTCTTT
- - TRBJ2-3 TRBV5-8 CASLEDTNTDTQYF TGTGCCAGCTTAGAGGACACTAACACAGATACGCAGTATTTT
- - TRBJ1-1 TRBV12-3/TRBV12-4 CASSLKRVGTEAFF TGTGCCAGCAGCCTAAAAAGGGTGGGAACTGAAGCTTTCTTT
few - TRBJ2-1 TRBV4-2 CASSQEGRGGRNEQFF TGTGCCAGCAGCCAGGAGGGAAGGGGGGGCAGGAATGAGCAGTTCTTC
- TRBD1 TRBJ2-7 TRBV27 CASSVRRDRVDEQYF TGTGCCAGCAGTGTACGCCGGGACAGGGTCGACGAGCAGTACTTC
- - TRBJ1-1 TRBV20-1 CSARDGTGQNTEAFF TGCAGTGCTAGAGATGGTACAGGGCAGAACACTGAAGCTTTCTTT
few - TRBJ1-1 TRBV19 CASSMGATEAFF TGTGCCAGTAGTATGGGGGCGACTGAAGCTTTCTTT
- TRBD1 TRBJ2-5 TRBV12-3/TRBV12-4 CASSPRQGYQETQYF TGTGCCAGCAGTCCCCGACAGGGGTACCAAGAGACCCAGTACTTC
few - TRBJ1-3 TRBV25-1 CASSERGRTVSGNTIYF TGTGCCAGCAGTGAAAGGGGGAGGACAGTTTCTGGAAACACCATATATTTT
- TRBD2 TRBJ2-7 TRBV6-5 CASSYAASGGYETYEQYF TGTGCCAGCAGTTACGCCGCTAGCGGGGGGTACGAAACCTACGAGCAGTACTTC
- - TRBJ1-6 TRBV11-1 CASSLQENSPLHF TGTGCCAGCAGCTTACAGGAGAATTCACCCCTCCACTTT
- - TRBJ2-2 TRBV12-3/TRBV12-4 CASSLREDGELFF TGTGCCAGCAGTTTAAGGGAGGACGGGGAGCTGTTTTTT
- TRBD1 TRBJ1-1 TRBV6-5 CASRGTGKNTEAFF TGTGCCAGCAGGGGGACAGGGAAGAACACTGAAGCTTTCTTT
- - TRBJ2-3 TRBV6-6 CASSRPHSGTSTDTQYF TGTGCCAGCAGTCGCCCGCATAGCGGTACTAGCACAGATACGCAGTATTTT
- - TRBJ1-5 TRBV6-2/TRBV6-3 CASSYENSNQPQHF TGTGCCAGCAGTTACGAGAATAGCAATCAGCCCCAGCATTTT
- TRBD1 TRBJ1-1 TRBV6-8 CASRDNRGTEAFF TGTGCCAGCAGGGATAACAGGGGAACTGAAGCTTTCTTT
- - TRBJ1-5 TRBV6-1 CASSLPNRGAGNQPQHF TGTGCCAGCAGTCTACCTAACCGGGGGGCGGGCAATCAGCCCCAGCATTTT
few TRBD1 TRBJ1-1 TRBV7-2 CASSLYGQGDTEAFF TGTGCCAGCAGCCTATACGGACAGGGTGACACTGAAGCTTTCTTT
few - TRBJ1-2 TRBV7-2 CASSFGDLNYGYTF TGTGCCAGCAGCTTTGGCGATCTTAACTATGGCTACACCTTC
- - TRBJ1-1 TRBV10-3 CAIREGGGTEAFF TGTGCCATCAGGGAGGGGGGGGGCACTGAAGCTTTCTTT
once - TRBJ2-7 TRBV2 CASSAMGSYEQYF TGTGCCAGCAGTGCCATGGGTTCCTACGAGCAGTACTTC